This TCR beta chain was found in a study of cytomegalovirus exposure and HLA in healthy donors. Trimming removed 1 base at V and 2 bases at J, with 11 bases between. The CDR3 is made up of 15 amino acids. The germline V gene encodes CDR1 LNHNV and CDR2 YYDKDF (reference sequence). Each of the donors was a healthy bone marrow donor. In the PCR, 60 Vbeta and 13 Jbeta primers were used. Sequencing was performed with immunoSEQ multiplex PCR; in TCRdb, only in-frame clones are kept and a portion is missing. The sample has roughly 200,000 clones; 77% are singletons. Of note for this clone: Antigen: not known.

Study results and caveats: TCR beta V- and J-gene trimming, according to a later analysis, was linked to a missense DCLRE1C variant. The study labeled 164 TCR beta chains cytomegalovirus-associated.

The sample taken for sequencing was PBMCs. The sequence was collected from a woman in her fifties or sixties in good health and CMV-seropositive. The chain carries TRBV15 and TRBJ2-5, with D maybe TRBD1 (6 bases). CDR3 in DNA: TGTGCCACCAGCAGAGCCAGGGGTGGGCAAGAGACCCAGTACTTC. Its translation: CATSRARGGQETQYF.